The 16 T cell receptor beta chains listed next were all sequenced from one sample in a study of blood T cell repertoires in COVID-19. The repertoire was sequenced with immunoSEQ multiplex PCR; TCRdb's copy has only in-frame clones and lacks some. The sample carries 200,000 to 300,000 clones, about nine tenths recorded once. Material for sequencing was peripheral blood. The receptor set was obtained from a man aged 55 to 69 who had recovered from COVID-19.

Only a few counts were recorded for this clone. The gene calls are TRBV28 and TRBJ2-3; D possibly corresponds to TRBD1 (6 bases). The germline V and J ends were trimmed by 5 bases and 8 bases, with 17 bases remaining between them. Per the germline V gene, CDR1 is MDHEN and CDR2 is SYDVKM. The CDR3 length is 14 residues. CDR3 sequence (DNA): TGTGCCAGCAGTCCCGGGACAAAATGGGGTACGCAGTATTTT. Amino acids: CASSPGTKWGTQYF.

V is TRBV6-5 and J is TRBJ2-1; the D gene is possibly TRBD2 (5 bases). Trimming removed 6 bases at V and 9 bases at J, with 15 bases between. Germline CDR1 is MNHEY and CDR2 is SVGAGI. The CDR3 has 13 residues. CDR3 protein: CASSPSREREQFF. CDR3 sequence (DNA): TGTGCCAGCAGCCCGTCCCGGGAACGTGAGCAGTTCTTC.

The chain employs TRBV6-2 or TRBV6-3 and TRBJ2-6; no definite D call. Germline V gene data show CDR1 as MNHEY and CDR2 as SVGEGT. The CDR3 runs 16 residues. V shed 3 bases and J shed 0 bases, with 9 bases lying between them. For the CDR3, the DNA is TGTGCCAGCAGTTATACATCCTTCTCTGGGGCCAACGTCCTGACTTTC. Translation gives CASSYTSFSGANVLTF.

CDR3 loop: CASSRGTEQETQYF. The CDR3, as DNA: TGTGCCAGCAGCCGCGGGACTGAGCAAGAGACCCAGTACTTC. The V gene is TRBV11-2, the J gene TRBJ2-5, with D perhaps matching TRBD2 (6 bases). The CDR3 totals 14 residues. V was pared by 5 bases and J by 2 bases, with 12 bases between. From germline, CDR1 is SGHAT and CDR2 FQNNGV.

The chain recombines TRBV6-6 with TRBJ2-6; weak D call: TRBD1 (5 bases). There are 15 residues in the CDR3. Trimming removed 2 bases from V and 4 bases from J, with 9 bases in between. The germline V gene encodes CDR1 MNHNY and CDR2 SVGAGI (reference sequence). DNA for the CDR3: TGTGCCAGCAGTTACCAGGGTTCCGGGGCCAACGTCCTGACTTTC. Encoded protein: CASSYQGSGANVLTF.

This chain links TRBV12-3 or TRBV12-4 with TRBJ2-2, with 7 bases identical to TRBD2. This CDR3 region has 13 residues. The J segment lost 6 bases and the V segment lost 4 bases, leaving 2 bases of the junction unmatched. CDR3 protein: CASSSLAAGELFF. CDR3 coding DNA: TGTGCCAGCAGTTCCCTAGCGGCCGGGGAGCTGTTTTTT.

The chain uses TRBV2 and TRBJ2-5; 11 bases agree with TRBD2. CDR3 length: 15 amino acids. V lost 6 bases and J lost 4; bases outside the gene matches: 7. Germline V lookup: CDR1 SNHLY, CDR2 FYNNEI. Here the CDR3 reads CASRDTGTSGETQYF. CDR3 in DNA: TGTGCCAGCAGGGATACCGGGACTAGCGGAGAGACCCAGTACTTC.

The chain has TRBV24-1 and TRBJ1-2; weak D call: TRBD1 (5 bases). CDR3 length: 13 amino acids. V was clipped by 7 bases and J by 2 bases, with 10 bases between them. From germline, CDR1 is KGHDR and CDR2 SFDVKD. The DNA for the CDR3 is TGTGCCACCAGCGAGACAGCAAACTATGGCTACACCTTC. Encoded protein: CATSETANYGYTF.

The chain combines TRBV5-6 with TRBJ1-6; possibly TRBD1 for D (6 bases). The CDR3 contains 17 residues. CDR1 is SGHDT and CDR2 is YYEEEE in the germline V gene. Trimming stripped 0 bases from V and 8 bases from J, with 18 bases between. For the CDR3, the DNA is TGTGCCAGCAGCTTGGGGCCCACAGGGACCATATATTCACCCCTCCACTTT. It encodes CASSLGPTGTIYSPLHF. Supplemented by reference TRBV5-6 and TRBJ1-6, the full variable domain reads DAGVTQSPTHLIKTRGQQVTLRCSPKSGHDTVSWYQQALGQGPQFIFQYYEEEERQRGNFPDRFSGHQFPNYSSELNVNALLLGDSALYLCASSLGPTGTIYSPLHFGNGTRLTVT.

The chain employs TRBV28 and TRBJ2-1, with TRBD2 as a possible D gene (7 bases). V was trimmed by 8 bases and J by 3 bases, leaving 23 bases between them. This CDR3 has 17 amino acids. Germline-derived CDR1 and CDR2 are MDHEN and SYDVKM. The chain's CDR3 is CASQVLGGGLNYNEQFF. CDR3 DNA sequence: TGTGCCAGCCAGGTCTTAGGGGGGGGCTTAAACTACAATGAGCAGTTCTTC.

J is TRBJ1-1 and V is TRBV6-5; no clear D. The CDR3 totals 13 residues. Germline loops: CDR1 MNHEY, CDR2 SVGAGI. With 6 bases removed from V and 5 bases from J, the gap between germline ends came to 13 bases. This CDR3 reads CASSGVGWTEAFF. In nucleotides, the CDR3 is TGTGCCAGCAGCGGGGTAGGATGGACTGAAGCTTTCTTT.

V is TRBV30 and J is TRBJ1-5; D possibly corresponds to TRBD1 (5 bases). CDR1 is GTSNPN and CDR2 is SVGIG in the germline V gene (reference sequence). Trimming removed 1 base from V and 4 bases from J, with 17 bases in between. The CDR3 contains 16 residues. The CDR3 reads CAWSGPWAGRNQPQHF. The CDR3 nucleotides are TGTGCCTGGAGTGGACCATGGGCAGGGCGGAATCAGCCCCAGCATTTT.

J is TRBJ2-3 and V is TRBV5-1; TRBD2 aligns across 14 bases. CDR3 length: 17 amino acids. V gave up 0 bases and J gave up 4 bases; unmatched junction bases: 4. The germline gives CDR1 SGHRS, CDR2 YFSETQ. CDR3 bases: TGCGCCAGCAGCTTGGTGCCGGGACTAGCGGGGGCAGATACGCAGTATTTT. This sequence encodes CASSLVPGLAGADTQYF.

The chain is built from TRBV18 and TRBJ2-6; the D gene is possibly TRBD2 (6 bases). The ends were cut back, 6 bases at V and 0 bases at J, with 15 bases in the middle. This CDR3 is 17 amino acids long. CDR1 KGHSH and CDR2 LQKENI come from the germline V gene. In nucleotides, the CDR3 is TGTGCCAGCTCCCCGGCCCGGGGGTCCTCTGGGGCCAACGTCCTGACTTTC. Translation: CASSPARGSSGANVLTF.

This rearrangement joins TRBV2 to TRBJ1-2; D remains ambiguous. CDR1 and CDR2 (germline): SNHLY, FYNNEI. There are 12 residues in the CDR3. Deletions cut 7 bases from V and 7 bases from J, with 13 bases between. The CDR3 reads CASTLPPGGYTF. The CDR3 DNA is TGTGCCAGCACCCTACCTCCAGGTGGCTACACCTTC.

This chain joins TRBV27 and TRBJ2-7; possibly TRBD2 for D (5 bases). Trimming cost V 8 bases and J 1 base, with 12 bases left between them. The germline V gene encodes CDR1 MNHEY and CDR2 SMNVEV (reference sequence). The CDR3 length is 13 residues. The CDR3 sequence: CASSTGLSYEQYV. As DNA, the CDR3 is TGTGCCAGCTCCACGGGGTTATCCTACGAGCAGTACGTC.